In this sample, the clone carrying this T cell receptor beta chain is large. Its antigen remains unidentified. A much larger clone is a single base away; this may be a read error. In germline, CDR1 is SQVTM, CDR2 ANQGSEA. The CDR3 extends over 12 amino acids. The data were obtained in a study of CD8 T cells in ankylosing spondylitis. Findings of the study overall: There was reportedly significant enrichment of clones that were disease-linked in matched ankylosing spondylitis synovial fluid. Seemingly characteristic of ankylosing spondylitis blood was a TCR beta motif consisting of roughly 8 highly homologous variants. Prior work had noted some motif variants in reactive arthritis blood and synovial fluid.

TCRdb independently ran MiXCR on the 5' RACE reads; one entry per CDR3 protein. In the table there are more than 20,000 distinct CDR3 sequences, 10% to 15% of which are singletons. This receptor was identified in a male donor with ankylosing spondylitis or in good health (not recorded which). J is TRBJ2-7 and V is TRBV29-1, with TRBD2 as a possible D gene (6 bases). Near its end, the DNA agrees better with TRBJ2-1, so the J call may be wrong. Sequenced: blood. CDR3 DNA sequence: TGCAGCGCCGGGCCCGGGGGAAGCGAGCAGTTCTTC. It yields the protein CSAGPGGSEQFF.